Each of the 10 T cell receptor beta chains below was sequenced from the same sample in a study of blood T cell repertoires in COVID-19 (dated by TCRdb to about 2020). To prepare the library, the immunoSEQ multiplex PCR assay was applied. Not all clones reach the TCRdb copy of this immuneACCESS table, which keeps in-frame sequences only. Checked studies attribute under half of the gap to unresolved V genes and leave the rest unexplained. The sample contains fewer than 350,000 clones, nearly 90% of them found a single time. 9% to 9.5% of the sample is in the top ten clones. Sequenced material: peripheral blood. Every receptor here comes from a young man with active or convalescent COVID-19.

V gene TRBV7-2 combines with J gene TRBJ2-1, with 8 bases fitting TRBD2. The V segment lost 2 bases and the J segment 6 bases; nucleotides outside the gene matches: 3. The CDR3 length is 14 residues. Germline assignment: CDR1 SGHTA and CDR2 FQGNSA. For the CDR3, the DNA is TGTGCCAGCAGCTTACTACTAGCGGCCAATGAGCAGTTCTTC. Translating gives CASSLLLAANEQFF.

V is TRBV7-8 and J is TRBJ1-2; 7 nucleotides align to TRBD1. V trimming: 5 bases; J trimming: 3 bases; junction bases outside the gene matches: 21. CDR1 and CDR2 (germline): SGHVS, FQNEAQ. This CDR3 is built from 19 residues. The CDR3 spells CASSRTEPLGTALHYGYTF. CDR3 sequence (DNA): TGTGCCAGCAGCCGCACTGAGCCGCTCGGGACAGCCCTTCACTATGGCTACACCTTC.

The rearrangement joins TRBV25-1 to TRBJ1-1; weak D call: TRBD1 (5 bases). Germline lookup yields CDR1 MGHDK and CDR2 SYGVNS. This CDR3 comprises 15 residues. V shed 1 base and J shed 1 base, with 10 bases lying between them. The DNA of the CDR3 is TGTGCCAGCAGTGAATTAGGGAGGGGGAACACTGAAGCTTTCTTT. It codes for CASSELGRGNTEAFF.

The gene calls are TRBV5-1 and TRBJ2-7; 9 bases map to TRBD2. Germline assignment: CDR1 SGHRS and CDR2 YFSETQ. This CDR3 region has 16 residues. V shed 0 bases, J shed 0 bases, and the junction held 4 bases outside the gene matches. CDR3 DNA sequence: TGCGCCAGCAGCTTGGGTAGCGGGGGAGACTCCTACGAGCAGTACTTC. Translating gives CASSLGSGGDSYEQYF. Based on the CDR3 plus reference TRBV5-1 and TRBJ2-7, the full variable domain is KAGVTQTPRYLIKTRGQQVTLSCSPISGHRSVSWYQQTPGQGLQFLFEYFSETQRNKGNFPGRFSGRQFSNSRSEMNVSTLELGDSALYLCASSLGSGGDSYEQYFGPGTRLTVT.

The chain carries TRBV11-1 and TRBJ2-5; 7 bases fit TRBD1. Germline assignment: CDR1 SGHAT and CDR2 FQDESV (reference sequence). Unmatched junction bases numbered 6, after V lost 5 bases and J lost 3 bases. This CDR3 spans 14 amino acids. The CDR3 reads CASSIGQAKETQYF. For the CDR3, the DNA is TGTGCCAGCAGCATAGGACAGGCGAAAGAGACCCAGTACTTC.

The genes are TRBV19 and TRBJ1-2; the D is unclear. Germline CDR1 LNHDA, CDR2 SQIVND (reference sequence). The CDR3 spans 15 residues. With 5 bases removed from V and 6 bases from J, the gap between germline ends came to 19 bases. CDR3 loop: CASSPSGWGENGYTF. CDR3 DNA sequence: TGTGCCAGTAGTCCTTCGGGGTGGGGAGAGAATGGCTACACCTTC.

The chain has TRBV6-5 and TRBJ2-5; D is uncertain. CDR1 is MNHEY, CDR2 SVGAGI, per germline. This CDR3 spans 14 amino acids. The V and J ends lost 0 bases and 3 bases respectively, with 8 bases between them. DNA for the CDR3: TGTGCCAGCAGTTACTCAGGCAGCGAAGAGACCCAGTACTTC. Protein sequence: CASSYSGSEETQYF.

The rearrangement links TRBV6-1 to TRBJ1-1; D is ambiguous. This CDR3 spans 12 amino acids. Germline loops: CDR1 MNHNS, CDR2 SASEGT. Trimming stripped 0 bases from V and 10 bases from J, with 9 bases between. Here the CDR3 reads CASSEAQGGAFF. The CDR3 DNA is TGTGCCAGCAGTGAAGCCCAAGGAGGAGCTTTCTTT.

The chain uses TRBV25-1 and TRBJ2-7, with TRBD2 matching 8 bases. Looked up from germline, CDR1 is MGHDK and CDR2 is SYGVNS. Trimming at V came to 0 bases and at J to 2 bases, leaving 6 bases not matched to a gene. The CDR3 is 16 residues long. The CDR3: CASSEYRRGVTYEQYF. The CDR3 DNA reads as TGTGCCAGCAGTGAATATAGGCGGGGGGTTACCTACGAGCAGTACTTC.

The chain has TRBV5-1 and TRBJ1-5, with TRBD1 matching over 7 bases. Looked up from germline, CDR1 is SGHRS and CDR2 is YFSETQ. Losses at the gene ends were 0 bases for V and 7 bases for J; bases not matched to a gene: 10. The CDR3 spans 16 residues. The CDR3 reads CASSLDPQGPGQPQHF. CDR3 DNA sequence: TGCGCCAGCAGCTTGGACCCACAGGGGCCGGGACAGCCCCAGCATTTT.